These T cell receptor beta chains were read from a single sample in a study of blood T cell repertoires in COVID-19. Sequenced by immunoSEQ multiplex PCR; TCRdb stores in-frame clones only, minus some. The repertoire consists of about 79,000 clones, with 75% to 90% occurring once and the leading ten covering 14%. The sequenced sample was peripheral blood. The receptors here all came from a man between 65 and 85 years old with active or convalescent COVID-19. CDR3s include the opening cysteine and the closing phenylalanine or tryptophan. The order of the fields is J gene, V gene, CDR3 protein.

j_gene: TRBJ1-2; v_gene: TRBV27; CDR3aa: CASSSMGHGYTF
j_gene: TRBJ2-2; v_gene: TRBV5-4; CDR3aa: CASSRQVGGGVGELFF
j_gene: TRBJ1-5; v_gene: TRBV6-1; CDR3aa: CASSETGGSQPQHF
j_gene: TRBJ2-3; v_gene: TRBV7-3; CDR3aa: CASSSGTSGLSTDTQYF
j_gene: TRBJ1-5; v_gene: TRBV7-2; CDR3aa: CASSLRQGYNQPQHF
j_gene: TRBJ2-5; v_gene: TRBV3-1/TRBV3-2; CDR3aa: CASSQGSGTSGRWTQYF
j_gene: TRBJ1-1; v_gene: TRBV10-3; CDR3aa: CAISELGGNTEAFF
j_gene: TRBJ2-7; v_gene: TRBV7-7; CDR3aa: CASSSRTVEGCYEQYF
j_gene: TRBJ2-5; v_gene: TRBV5-1; CDR3aa: CASSPGTAQETQYF
j_gene: TRBJ1-4; v_gene: TRBV6-1; CDR3aa: CASSWTALGEKLFF
j_gene: TRBJ2-5; v_gene: TRBV24-1; CDR3aa: CATSDDRGETQYF
j_gene: TRBJ1-5; v_gene: TRBV7-2; CDR3aa: CASSLVQPNQPQHF
j_gene: TRBJ1-2; v_gene: TRBV9; CDR3aa: CASSTGGANGYTF
j_gene: TRBJ2-1; v_gene: TRBV6-5; CDR3aa: CASRRTGGNEQFF
j_gene: TRBJ2-7; v_gene: TRBV10-3; CDR3aa: CAISESRFLKREQYF
j_gene: TRBJ2-6; v_gene: TRBV7-2; CDR3aa: CASSLAAGGAAGANVLTF
j_gene: TRBJ2-7; v_gene: TRBV3-1/TRBV3-2; CDR3aa: CASSQTSGYEQYF
j_gene: TRBJ1-1; v_gene: TRBV27; CDR3aa: CASSYTGANTEAFF
j_gene: TRBJ2-1; v_gene: TRBV19; CDR3aa: CASSFGGSNYNEQFF
j_gene: TRBJ1-6; v_gene: TRBV18; CDR3aa: CASSPTGVGNSPLHF
j_gene: TRBJ1-1; v_gene: TRBV5-1; CDR3aa: CASSLVGTGDTEAFF
j_gene: TRBJ2-5; v_gene: TRBV10-2; CDR3aa: CASSGQAAQETQYF
j_gene: TRBJ2-5; v_gene: TRBV7-9; CDR3aa: CASSFQRGETQYF
j_gene: TRBJ2-7; v_gene: TRBV5-8; CDR3aa: CASSSTMTGFSYEQYF
j_gene: TRBJ1-6; v_gene: TRBV2; CDR3aa: CASSAGYNSPLHF
j_gene: TRBJ2-1; v_gene: TRBV6-5; CDR3aa: CASSFRDISYNEQFF
j_gene: TRBJ1-1; v_gene: TRBV30; CDR3aa: CALIPGTGDTEAFF
j_gene: TRBJ2-1; v_gene: TRBV5-1; CDR3aa: CASSLVGLDYNEQFF
j_gene: TRBJ1-3; v_gene: TRBV6-6; CDR3aa: CASSYAEGHHQNTIYF
j_gene: TRBJ2-7; v_gene: TRBV6-1; CDR3aa: CASSEAPVDEQYF
j_gene: TRBJ2-2; v_gene: TRBV5-4; CDR3aa: CASSLGGRADTGELFF
j_gene: TRBJ1-1; v_gene: TRBV29-1; CDR3aa: CSVASSELGTEAFF
j_gene: TRBJ2-5; v_gene: TRBV2; CDR3aa: CASREDSLETQYF
j_gene: TRBJ1-6; v_gene: TRBV11-2; CDR3aa: CASRSIDRSPLHF
j_gene: TRBJ2-5; v_gene: TRBV6-5; CDR3aa: CASRAGFQETQYF
j_gene: TRBJ2-7; v_gene: TRBV7-9; CDR3aa: CASSLSPGQGIPEQYF